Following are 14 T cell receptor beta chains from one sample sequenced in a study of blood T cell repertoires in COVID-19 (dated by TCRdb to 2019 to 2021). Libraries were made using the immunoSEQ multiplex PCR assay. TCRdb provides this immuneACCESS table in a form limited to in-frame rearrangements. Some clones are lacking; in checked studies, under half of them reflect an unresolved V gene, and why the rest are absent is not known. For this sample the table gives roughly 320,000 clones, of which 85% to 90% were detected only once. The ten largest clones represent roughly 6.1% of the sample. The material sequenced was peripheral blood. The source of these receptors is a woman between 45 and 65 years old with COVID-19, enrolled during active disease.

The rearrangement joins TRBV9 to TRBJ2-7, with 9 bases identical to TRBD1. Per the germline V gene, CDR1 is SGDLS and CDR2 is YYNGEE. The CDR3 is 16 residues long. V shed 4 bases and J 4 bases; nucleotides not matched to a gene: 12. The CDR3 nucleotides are TGTGCCAGCAGCCTGGGGACCGGGACAGGGACTTACGAGCAGTACTTC. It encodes CASSLGTGTGTYEQYF.

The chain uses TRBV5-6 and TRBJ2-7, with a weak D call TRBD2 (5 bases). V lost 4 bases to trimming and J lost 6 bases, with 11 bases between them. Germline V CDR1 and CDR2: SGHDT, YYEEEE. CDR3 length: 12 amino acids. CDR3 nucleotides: TGTGCCAGCAGCCAAGGCAGCGGCGAGCAGTACTTC. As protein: CASSQGSGEQYF.

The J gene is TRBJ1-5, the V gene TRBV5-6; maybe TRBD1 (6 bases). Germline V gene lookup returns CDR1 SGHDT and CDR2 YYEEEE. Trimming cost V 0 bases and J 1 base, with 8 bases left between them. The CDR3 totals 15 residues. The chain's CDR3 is CASSLGQVSNQPQHF. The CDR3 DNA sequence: TGTGCCAGCAGCTTGGGACAGGTGAGCAATCAGCCCCAGCATTTT.

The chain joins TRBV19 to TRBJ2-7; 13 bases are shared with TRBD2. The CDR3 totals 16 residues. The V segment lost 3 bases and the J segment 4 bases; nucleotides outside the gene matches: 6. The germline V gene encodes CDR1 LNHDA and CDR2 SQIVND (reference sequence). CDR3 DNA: TGTGCCAGTAGTATGGCACTAGCGGGAGGGCAATACGAGCAGTACTTC. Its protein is CASSMALAGGQYEQYF.

As DNA, the CDR3 is TGTGCCAGCACCCTGTCTAACTCGGGGTACGAGCAGTACTTC. This codes for CASTLSNSGYEQYF. V and J are TRBV5-6 and TRBJ2-7, with D possibly matching TRBD2 (5 bases). CDR1 is SGHDT, CDR2 YYEEEE, per germline. V lost 6 bases and J lost 4, with 17 bases in between. This CDR3 has 14 amino acids.

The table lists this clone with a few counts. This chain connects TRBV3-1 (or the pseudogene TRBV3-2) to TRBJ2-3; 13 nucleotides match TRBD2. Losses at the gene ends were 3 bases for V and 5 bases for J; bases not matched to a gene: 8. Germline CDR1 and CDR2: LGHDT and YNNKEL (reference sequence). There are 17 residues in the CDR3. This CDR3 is CASSQPTSGRAGDTQYF. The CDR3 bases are TGTGCCAGCAGCCAGCCTACTAGCGGGAGGGCCGGAGATACGCAGTATTTT.

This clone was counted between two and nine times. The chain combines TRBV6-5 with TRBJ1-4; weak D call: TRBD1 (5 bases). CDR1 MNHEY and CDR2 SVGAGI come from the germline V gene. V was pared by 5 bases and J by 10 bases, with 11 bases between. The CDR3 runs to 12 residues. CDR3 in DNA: TGTGCCAGCAGTCCAGGGATAGGAAAACTGTTTTTT. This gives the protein CASSPGIGKLFF.

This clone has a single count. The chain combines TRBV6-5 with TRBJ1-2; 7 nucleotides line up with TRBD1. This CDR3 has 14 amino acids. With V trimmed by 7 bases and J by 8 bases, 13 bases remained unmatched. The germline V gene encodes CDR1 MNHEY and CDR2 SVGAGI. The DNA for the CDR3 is TGTGCCAGCACCCCGATGGAGGGGGCTGTGGGCTACACCTTC. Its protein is CASTPMEGAVGYTF.

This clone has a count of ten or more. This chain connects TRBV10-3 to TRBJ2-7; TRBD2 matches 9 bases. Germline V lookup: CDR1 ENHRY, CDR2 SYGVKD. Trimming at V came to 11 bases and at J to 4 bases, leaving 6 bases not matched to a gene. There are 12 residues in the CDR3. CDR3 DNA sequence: TGTGCCTCCGGTGCGGGAGGGTACGAGCAGTACTTC. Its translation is CASGAGGYEQYF.

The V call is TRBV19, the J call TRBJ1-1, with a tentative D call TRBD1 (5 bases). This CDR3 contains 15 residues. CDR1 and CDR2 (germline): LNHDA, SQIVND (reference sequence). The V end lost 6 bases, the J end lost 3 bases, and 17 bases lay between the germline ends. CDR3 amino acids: CASSNQGWDDTEAFF. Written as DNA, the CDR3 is TGTGCCAGTAGCAACCAGGGATGGGATGACACTGAAGCTTTCTTT.

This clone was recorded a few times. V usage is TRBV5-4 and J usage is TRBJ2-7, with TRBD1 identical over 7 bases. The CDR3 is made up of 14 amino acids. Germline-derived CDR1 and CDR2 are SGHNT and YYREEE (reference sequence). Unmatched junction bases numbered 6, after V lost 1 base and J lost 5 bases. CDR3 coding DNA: TGTGCCAGCAGCTTGAGGCGACAGGGTCACGAGCAGTACTTC. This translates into CASSLRRQGHEQYF.

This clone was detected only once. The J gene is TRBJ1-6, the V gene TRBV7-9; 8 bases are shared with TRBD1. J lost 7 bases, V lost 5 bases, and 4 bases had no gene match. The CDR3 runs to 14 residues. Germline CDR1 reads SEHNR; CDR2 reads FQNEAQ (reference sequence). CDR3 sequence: CASSPGQANSPLHF. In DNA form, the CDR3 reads TGTGCCAGCAGCCCGGGACAGGCAAATTCACCCCTCCACTTT.

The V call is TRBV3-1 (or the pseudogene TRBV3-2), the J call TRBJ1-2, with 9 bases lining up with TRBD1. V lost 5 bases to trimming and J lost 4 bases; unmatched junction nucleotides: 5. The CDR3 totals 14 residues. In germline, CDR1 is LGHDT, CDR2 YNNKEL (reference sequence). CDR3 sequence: CASSNPGQGYGYTF. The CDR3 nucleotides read TGTGCCAGCAGCAACCCGGGACAGGGCTATGGCTACACCTTC.

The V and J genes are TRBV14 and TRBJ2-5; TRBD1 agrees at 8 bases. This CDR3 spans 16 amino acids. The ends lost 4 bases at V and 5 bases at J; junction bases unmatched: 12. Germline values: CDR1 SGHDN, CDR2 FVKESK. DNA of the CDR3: TGTGCCAGCAGCCCAGGACAGGGAGGTGTGTGGGAGACCCAGTACTTC. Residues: CASSPGQGGVWETQYF.